The 10 T cell receptor beta chains listed next were all sequenced from one sample in a study of patients and donors after allogeneic stem cell transplantation. TCRdb ran MiXCR on the RT-PCR reads and lists one entry per CDR3 protein. The data show some 880,000 distinct CDR3 sequences, over 15% seen once. The sequenced material came from blood, either unsorted or a sorted T cell fraction (not recorded which). The origin of the receptors is a human donor who was either an allogeneic HSCT recipient or a stem cell or donor lymphocyte infusion donor (not recorded which). It is not recorded whose cells these are; they may come from a transplant donor.

This clonotype was detected a few times. The chain carries TRBV7-2 and TRBJ1-5; the D gene is possibly TRBD1 (6 bases). Germline loops: CDR1 SGHTA, CDR2 FQGNSA. V dropped 7 bases and J dropped 5 bases, with 15 bases sitting between them. This CDR3 region has 14 residues. CDR3 in amino acids: CASTQDRSYQPQHF. DNA for the CDR3: TGTGCCAGCACCCAGGACAGATCCTATCAGCCCCAGCATTTT.

The chain combines TRBV7-2 with TRBJ2-1, with 10 bases aligning to TRBD2. There are 15 residues in the CDR3. Looked up from germline, CDR1 is SGHTA and CDR2 is FQGNSA. Losses at the gene ends were 5 bases for V and 12 bases for J; bases not matched to a gene: 13. Here the CDR3 reads CASSPRSGGAYAQFF. Here the CDR3 DNA reads TGTGCCAGCAGCCCCCGCAGCGGGGGGGCGTATGCGCAGTTCTTC. The full variable domain, with the rest looked up from reference TRBV7-2 and TRBJ2-1, is GAGVSQSPSNKVTEKGKDVELRCDPISGHTALYWYRQSLGQGLEFLIYFQGNSAPDKSGLPSDRFSAERTGGSVSTLTIQRTQQEDSAVYLCASSPRSGGAYAQFFGPGTRLTVL.

The V and J genes are TRBV7-8 and TRBJ2-5; 9 bases map to TRBD2. This CDR3 is built from 16 residues. CDR1 is SGHVS, CDR2 FQNEAQ, per germline. V dropped 2 bases and J dropped 5; count of bases not matched to a gene: 9. CDR3: CASSLMGRGGQETQYF. As DNA, the CDR3 is TGTGCCAGCAGCTTAATGGGGCGGGGGGGCCAGGAGACCCAGTACTTC.

This chain joins TRBV14 and TRBJ2-3, with no clear D. CDR3 length: 16 amino acids. Germline assignment: CDR1 SGHDN and CDR2 FVKESK. Trimming shortened V by 0 bases and J by 2 bases, and 12 bases separated the two germline ends. The CDR3 here is CASSQDNGLVTDTQYF. The CDR3 DNA is TGTGCCAGCAGCCAAGATAACGGGCTAGTCACAGATACGCAGTATTTT.

The rearrangement uses TRBV7-9 and TRBJ1-2; D is unclear. Germline CDR1 is SEHNR and CDR2 is FQNEAQ (reference sequence). Trimming took off 5 bases at V and 7 bases at J, with 14 bases between the two ends. The CDR3 runs to 13 residues. The CDR3 DNA sequence: TGTGCCAGCAGCCCTCCAATCTGGGGTGGCTACACCTTC. Translating it yields CASSPPIWGGYTF.

This clonotype was recorded a few times. This chain connects TRBV20-1 to TRBJ2-5, with D perhaps matching TRBD1 (7 bases). This CDR3 is 14 amino acids long. Deletions cut 3 bases from V and 5 bases from J, with 16 bases between. Germline lookup yields CDR1 DFQATT and CDR2 SNEGSKA (reference sequence). The CDR3 nucleotides read TGCAGTGCTAGGCGGGGACAGAGACGGGAGACCCAGTACTTC. Its translation is CSARRGQRRETQYF.

Only a few counts were recorded for this clonotype. This chain links TRBV27 with TRBJ2-1; D is possibly TRBD2 (6 bases). The V gene's germline CDR1 is MNHEY and CDR2 SMNVEV (reference sequence). The CDR3 is made up of 13 amino acids. The germline V and J ends were trimmed by 8 bases and 4 bases, with 12 bases remaining between them. Here the CDR3 reads CASGGTSYNEQFF. The DNA of the CDR3 is TGTGCCAGCGGAGGGACTTCATACAATGAGCAGTTCTTC.

The V gene is TRBV12-3 or TRBV12-4, the J gene TRBJ1-2; no firm D call. Trimming cost V 5 bases and J 4 bases, with 26 bases left between them. The CDR3 length is 18 residues. The CDR3 sequence: CASSPLPTIGVWGYGYTF. In DNA, the CDR3 is TGTGCCAGCAGTCCTCTTCCTACCATTGGGGTGTGGGGCTATGGCTACACCTTC.

The chain couples TRBV6-1 to TRBJ2-7, with 10 nucleotides matching TRBD1. Germline CDR1 and CDR2: MNHNS and SASEGT. The junction had 8 bases not matched to a gene; V was cut back by 5 bases and J by 7 bases. This CDR3 is 14 amino acids long. The CDR3 is CASSRDRGNSEQYF. The DNA for the CDR3 is TGTGCCAGCAGTCGGGACAGGGGAAATTCAGAGCAGTACTTC.

This rearrangement joins TRBV5-1 to TRBJ2-5; 7 bases are a match to TRBD1. Trimming at V came to 4 bases and at J to 7 bases, leaving 10 bases not matched to a gene. The V gene's germline CDR1 is SGHRS and CDR2 YFSETQ. This CDR3 is 14 amino acids long. The CDR3 loop reads CASSPGTAKGTQYF. The DNA for the CDR3 is TGCGCCAGCAGCCCCGGGACAGCCAAGGGGACCCAGTACTTC. The whole variable domain, filled in from reference TRBV5-1 and TRBJ2-5, reads KAGVTQTPRYLIKTRGQQVTLSCSPISGHRSVSWYQQTPGQGLQFLFEYFSETQRNKGNFPGRFSGRQFSNSRSEMNVSTLELGDSALYLCASSPGTAKGTQYFGPGTRLLVL.